This paragraph covers one T cell receptor (beta chain) sequence. Its target is unknown. This entry is derived from a study of radiation and T cells in renal cell carcinoma. Study observations and caveats: In blood, top tumor clones expanded by 2 weeks, shrinking by 4. Baseline intratumoral clonotype presence is unknown without pretreatment biopsies.

Time point of the sample: baseline pretreatment blood. The treatment denotes: 15 Gy SBRT to primary tumor, nephrectomy 4 weeks later. After SBRT, blood was collected at 2 and 4 weeks, plus baseline. Clones were sequenced by immunoSEQ multiplex PCR, and TCRdb holds only the in-frame ones, with some missing. The repertoire consists of about 130,000 clones, with 80% to 85% occurring once and the leading ten covering 3%. The sequences come from blood, collected from a patient whose treatment included radiotherapy and nephrectomy. This sequence was found in a woman aged 55-69 years with renal cell carcinoma.

CDR3 DNA sequence: TGTGCCAGCTCACAGGGAAGGCCTGGGGCCAACGTCCTGACTTTC. Translation gives CASSQGRPGANVLTF. The genes are TRBV18 and TRBJ2-6; D remains unclear. V gave up 4 bases and J gave up 2 bases, with 9 bases separating them. Germline CDR1 and CDR2: KGHSH and LQKENI. The CDR3 is 15 residues long.